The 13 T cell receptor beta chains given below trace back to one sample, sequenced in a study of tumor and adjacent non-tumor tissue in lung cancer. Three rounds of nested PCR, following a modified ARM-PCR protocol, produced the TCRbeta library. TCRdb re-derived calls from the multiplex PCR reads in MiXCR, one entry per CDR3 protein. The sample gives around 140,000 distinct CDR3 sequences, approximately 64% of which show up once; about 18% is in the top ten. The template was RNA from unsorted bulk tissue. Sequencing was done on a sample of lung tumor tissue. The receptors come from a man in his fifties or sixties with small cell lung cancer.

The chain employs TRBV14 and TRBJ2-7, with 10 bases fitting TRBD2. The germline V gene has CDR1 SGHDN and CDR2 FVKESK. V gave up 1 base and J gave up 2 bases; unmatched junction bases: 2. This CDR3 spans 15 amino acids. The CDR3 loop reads CASSQALAGAYEQYF. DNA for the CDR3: TGTGCCAGCAGCCAAGCCCTAGCGGGAGCCTACGAGCAGTACTTC.

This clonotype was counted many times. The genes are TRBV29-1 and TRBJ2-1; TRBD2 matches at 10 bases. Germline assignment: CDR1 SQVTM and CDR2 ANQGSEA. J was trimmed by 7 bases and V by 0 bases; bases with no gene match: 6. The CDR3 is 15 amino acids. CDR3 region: CSVEDPAGGSNEQFF. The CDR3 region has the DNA TGCAGCGTTGAAGATCCAGCGGGAGGGAGTAATGAGCAGTTCTTC.

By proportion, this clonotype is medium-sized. The CDR3 region has the DNA TGTGCCAGCAGCTTAGCAGCAGGAATGAACACTGAAGCTTTCTTT. It specifies CASSLAAGMNTEAFF. V and J are TRBV11-2 and TRBJ1-1; unclear D gene. The CDR3 spans 15 residues. The germline V and J ends were trimmed by 1 base and 0 bases, with 9 bases remaining between them. Germline V gene data show CDR1 as SGHAT and CDR2 as FQNNGV.

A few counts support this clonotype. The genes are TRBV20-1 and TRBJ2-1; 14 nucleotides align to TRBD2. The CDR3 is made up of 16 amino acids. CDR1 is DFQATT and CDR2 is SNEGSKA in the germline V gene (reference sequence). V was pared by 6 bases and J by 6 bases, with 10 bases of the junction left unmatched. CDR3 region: CSARLAGGPGVNEQFF. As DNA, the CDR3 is TGCAGTGCCCGACTAGCGGGAGGGCCTGGGGTCAATGAGCAGTTCTTC.

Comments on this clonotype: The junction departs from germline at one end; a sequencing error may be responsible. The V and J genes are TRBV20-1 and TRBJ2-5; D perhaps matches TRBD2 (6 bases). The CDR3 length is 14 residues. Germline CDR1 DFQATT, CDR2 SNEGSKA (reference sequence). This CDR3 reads CSVRDDWGVWTQYF. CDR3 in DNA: TGCAGTGTTAGAGACGACTGGGGGGTATGGACCCAGTACTTC.

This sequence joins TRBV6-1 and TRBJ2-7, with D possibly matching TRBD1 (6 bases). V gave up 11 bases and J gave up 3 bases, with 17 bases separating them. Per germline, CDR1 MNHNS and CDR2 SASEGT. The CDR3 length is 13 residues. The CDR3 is CAGQTGAYYEQYF. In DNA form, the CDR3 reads TGTGCCGGCCAGACAGGAGCCTACTACGAGCAGTACTTC.

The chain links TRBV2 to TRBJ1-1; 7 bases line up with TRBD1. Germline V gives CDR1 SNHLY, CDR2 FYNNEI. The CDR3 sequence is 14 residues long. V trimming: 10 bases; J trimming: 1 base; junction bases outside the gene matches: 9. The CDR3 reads CATIIRQGNTEAFF. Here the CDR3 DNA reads TGTGCCACCATTATAAGACAGGGGAACACTGAAGCTTTCTTT.

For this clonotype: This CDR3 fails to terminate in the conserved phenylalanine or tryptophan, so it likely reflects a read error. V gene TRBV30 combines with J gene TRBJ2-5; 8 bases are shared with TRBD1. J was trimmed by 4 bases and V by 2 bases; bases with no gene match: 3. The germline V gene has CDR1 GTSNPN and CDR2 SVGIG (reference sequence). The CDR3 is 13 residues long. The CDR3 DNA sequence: TGTGCCTGGAGTAAACAGGGGGGAGAGACCCAGTACCTC. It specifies CAWSKQGGETQYL.

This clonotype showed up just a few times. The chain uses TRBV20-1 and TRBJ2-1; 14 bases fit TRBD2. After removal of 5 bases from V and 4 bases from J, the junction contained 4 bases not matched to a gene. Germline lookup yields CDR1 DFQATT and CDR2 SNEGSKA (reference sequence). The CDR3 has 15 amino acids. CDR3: CSALTSGRGYNEQFF. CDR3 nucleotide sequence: TGCAGTGCTCTGACTAGCGGGAGGGGTTACAATGAGCAGTTCTTC.

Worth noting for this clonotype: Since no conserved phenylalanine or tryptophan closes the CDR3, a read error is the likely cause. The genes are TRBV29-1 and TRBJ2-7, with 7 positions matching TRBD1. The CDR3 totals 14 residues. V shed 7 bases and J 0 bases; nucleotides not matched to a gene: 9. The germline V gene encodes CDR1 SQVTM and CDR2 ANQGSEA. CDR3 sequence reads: CSAVQGSSSYEQYL. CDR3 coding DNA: TGCAGCGCTGTACAGGGGTCGAGCTCCTACGAGCAGTACTTA.

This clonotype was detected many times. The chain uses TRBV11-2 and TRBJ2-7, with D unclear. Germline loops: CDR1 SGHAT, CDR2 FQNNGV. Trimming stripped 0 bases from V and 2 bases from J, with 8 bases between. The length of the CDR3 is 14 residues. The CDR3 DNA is TGTGCCAGCAGCTTAGAGCGGCAGACCTACGAGCAGTACTTC. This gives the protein CASSLERQTYEQYF. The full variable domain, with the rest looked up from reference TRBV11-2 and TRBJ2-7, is EAGVAQSPRYKIIEKRQSVAFWCNPISGHATLYWYQQILGQGPKLLIQFQNNGVVDDSQLPKDRFSAERLKGVDSTLKIQPAKLEDSAVYLCASSLERQTYEQYFGPGTRLTVT.

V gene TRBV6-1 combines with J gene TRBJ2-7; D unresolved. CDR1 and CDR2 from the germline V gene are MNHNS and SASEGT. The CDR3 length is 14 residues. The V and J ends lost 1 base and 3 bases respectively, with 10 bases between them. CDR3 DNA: TGTGCCAGCAGTGAAGAGACCAGGTGCTACGAGCAGTACGTC. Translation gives CASSEETRCYEQYV.

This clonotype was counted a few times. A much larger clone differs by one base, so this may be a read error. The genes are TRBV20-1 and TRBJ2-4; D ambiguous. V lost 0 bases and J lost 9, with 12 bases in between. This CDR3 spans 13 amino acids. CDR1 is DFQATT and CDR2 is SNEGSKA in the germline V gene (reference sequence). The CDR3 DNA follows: TGCAGTGCTAGAGATCCGCGGCGAATCATTCAGTACTTC. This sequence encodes CSARDPRRIIQYF.